Listed here are 24 T cell receptor beta chains from one sample, sequenced in a study of T cell responses to AZD1222 COVID-19 vaccine. Profiling relied on immunoSEQ multiplex PCR, and the TCRdb table lists in-frame clones only, not all of them. The profile shows around 50,000 clones, 65% to 90% of them singletons. The sequencing here drew on peripheral blood, taken 28 days after the second AZD1222 dose. These TCRs come from an adult who received the AZD1222 COVID-19 vaccine.

The chain combines TRBV5-3 with TRBJ2-2, with TRBD2 identical over 7 bases. TRBV5-3 is labeled an ORF, and its function is uncertain. The length of the CDR3 is 19 residues. With 3 bases clipped from V and 3 bases from J, the junction kept 17 bases outside the gene matches. The CDR3 is CARSWTRLGPRGDTGELFF. CDR3 DNA sequence: TGTGCCAGAAGCTGGACACGGCTGGGCCCTCGGGGGGACACCGGGGAGCTGTTTTTT.

This chain uses TRBV6-2 or TRBV6-3 with TRBJ2-1; 10 nucleotides match TRBD2. V lost 5 bases to trimming and J lost 0 bases; unmatched junction nucleotides: 1. The CDR3 has 15 residues. Germline lookup yields CDR1 MNHEY and CDR2 SVGEGT. CDR3 sequence reads: CASSTSGNSYNEQFF. CDR3 DNA sequence: TGTGCCAGCAGTACTAGCGGGAACTCCTACAATGAGCAGTTCTTC.

Concerning this clone itself: The junction differs from germline at one of its ends, possibly a read error. The rearrangement uses TRBV2 and TRBJ2-1; D unclear. The CDR3 runs to 11 residues. Germline-derived CDR1 and CDR2 are SNHLY and FYNNEI. The CDR3 sequence: CASREVNEQFF. The CDR3 coding sequence is TGTGCCAGCAGGGAAGTAAATGAGCAGTTCTTC.

The rearrangement uses TRBV7-2 and TRBJ2-3; weak D call: TRBD1 (6 bases). CDR1 SGHTA and CDR2 FQGNSA come from the germline V gene. The CDR3 runs 16 residues. V lost 5 bases and J lost 0, with 15 bases in between. The CDR3 reads CASSLQADSSTDTQYF. The CDR3 coding sequence is TGTGCCAGCAGCCTCCAAGCGGACAGTAGCACAGATACGCAGTATTTT. The variable domain in full, completed from reference TRBV7-2 and TRBJ2-3, reads GAGVSQSPSNKVTEKGKDVELRCDPISGHTALYWYRQSLGQGLEFLIYFQGNSAPDKSGLPSDRFSAERTGGSVSTLTIQRTQQEDSAVYLCASSLQADSSTDTQYFGPGTRLTVL.

This clone was counted between two and nine times. The gene calls are TRBV28 and TRBJ1-1, with a possible D match to TRBD1 (5 bases). Trimming pared 7 bases from V and 7 bases from J, leaving 10 bases between. The CDR3 is 11 amino acids. The germline CDR1 and CDR2 sequences are MDHEN and SYDVKM. Here the CDR3 DNA reads TGTGCCAGCAACGGGGGAAATGAAGCTTTCTTT. It specifies CASNGGNEAFF.

J is TRBJ1-1 and V is TRBV7-9; no clear D. Germline lookup yields CDR1 SEHNR and CDR2 FQNEAQ (reference sequence). The CDR3 runs 15 residues. V lost 5 bases to trimming and J lost 1 base, with 14 bases between them. The CDR3 bases are TGTGCCAGCAGCCCCCCCAACGGAAGGAACACTGAAGCTTTCTTT. Translating gives CASSPPNGRNTEAFF.

The chain carries TRBV28 and TRBJ2-1, with a possible D match to TRBD1 (6 bases). The V gene's germline CDR1 is MDHEN and CDR2 SYDVKM. The V end was cut by 2 bases, the J end by 7 bases, with 9 bases between. CDR3 length equals 13 residues. The chain's CDR3 is CASSLPTGNEQFF. DNA of the CDR3: TGTGCCAGCAGTTTACCAACAGGGAATGAGCAGTTCTTC.

This chain connects TRBV28 to TRBJ2-3; TRBD1 agrees at 7 bases. The trim removed 7 bases at V and 1 base at J, leaving 20 bases unmatched. CDR1 and CDR2 from the germline V gene are MDHEN and SYDVKM. This CDR3 is 19 amino acids long. The chain's CDR3 is CASKTPQGVRRTRTDTQYF. The CDR3 DNA follows: TGTGCCAGCAAAACACCCCAGGGGGTAAGGCGGACCCGCACAGATACGCAGTATTTT.

The V and J genes are TRBV7-3 and TRBJ2-2; D is unresolved. V was clipped by 2 bases and J by 7 bases, with 5 bases between them. There are 12 residues in the CDR3. Germline V gene lookup returns CDR1 SGHTA and CDR2 FQGTGA. DNA for the CDR3: TGTGCCAGCAGCTTAGCTGGCGGGGAGCTGTTTTTT. Amino acid sequence: CASSLAGGELFF.

This chain links TRBV2 with TRBJ1-3, with D unresolved. This CDR3 contains 12 residues. In germline, CDR1 is SNHLY, CDR2 FYNNEI. V was shortened by 2 bases and J by 4 bases, with 3 bases between the two germline ends. The CDR3 coding sequence is TGTGCCAGCAGTGAACGGGGAAACACCATATATTTT. Its protein is CASSERGNTIYF.

This clone has only a few counts. The rearrangement joins TRBV7-2 to TRBJ1-4, with 9 bases fitting TRBD1. Looked up from germline, CDR1 is SGHTA and CDR2 is FQGNSA. This CDR3 contains 13 residues. V shed 6 bases and J 10 bases; nucleotides not matched to a gene: 6. The CDR3 sequence: CASRGPGQGKLFF. As DNA, the CDR3 is TGTGCCAGCAGGGGTCCGGGACAGGGAAAACTGTTTTTT.

The chain uses TRBV19 and TRBJ2-7; D call uncertain. CDR1 is LNHDA and CDR2 is SQIVND in the germline V gene (reference sequence). Trimming took 6 bases from V and 7 from J, leaving 22 bases between them. This CDR3 spans 15 amino acids. For the CDR3, the DNA is TGTGCCAGTAGCCTACCCCCGGCAGGCCTCTCAGAGCAGTACTTC. It is translated as CASSLPPAGLSEQYF.

This rearrangement joins TRBV4-2 to TRBJ1-3, with TRBD1 identical over 9 bases. The V gene end was trimmed by 0 bases and the J gene end by 4 bases; junction bases not matched to a gene: 7. The germline gives CDR1 LGHNA, CDR2 YNFKEQ. This CDR3 spans 17 amino acids. CDR3 DNA sequence: TGTGCCAGCAGCCAAGATTACTACAGGGGGCTGGGAAACACCATATATTTT. Amino acids: CASSQDYYRGLGNTIYF.

The rearrangement joins TRBV28 to TRBJ1-1; possible D gene TRBD1, 5 bases. Germline V CDR1 and CDR2: MDHEN, SYDVKM. The CDR3 loop spans 13 amino acids. The V and J ends lost 5 bases and 3 bases respectively, with 10 bases between them. The CDR3 sequence: CASSPSGDTEAFF. The DNA for the CDR3 is TGTGCCAGCAGTCCCTCGGGGGACACTGAAGCTTTCTTT. The full variable domain, completed using reference TRBV28 and TRBJ1-1, is DVKVTQSSRYLVKRTGEKVFLECVQDMDHENMFWYRQDPGLGLRLIYFSYDVKMKEKGDIPEGYSVSREKKERFSLILESASTNQTSMYLCASSPSGDTEAFFGQGTRLTVV.

This sequence joins TRBV4-1 and TRBJ1-2; D perhaps matches TRBD1 (6 bases). Germline assignment: CDR1 MGHRA and CDR2 YSYEKL. The CDR3 consists of 14 residues. The V end lost 2 bases, the J end lost 5 bases, and 12 bases lay between the germline ends. CDR3 coding DNA: TGCGCCAGCAGCCAATTTGGGCAGGGGTATGGCTACACCTTC. Encoded protein: CASSQFGQGYGYTF.

This clone was seen only a few times. This rearrangement joins TRBV30 to TRBJ2-7; perhaps TRBD2 as D (5 bases). Germline lookup yields CDR1 GTSNPN and CDR2 SVGIG (reference sequence). This CDR3 has 13 residues. V lost 0 bases and J 3 bases, leaving 9 bases between the germline ends. CDR3 sequence: CAWSVSGNYEQYF. The DNA of the CDR3 is TGTGCCTGGAGTGTTTCGGGGAACTACGAGCAGTACTTC.

This chain connects TRBV19 to TRBJ1-2; possible D gene TRBD1, 5 bases. This CDR3 has 14 residues. The V end lost 7 bases, the J end lost 0 bases, and 12 bases lay between the germline ends. From germline, CDR1 is LNHDA and CDR2 SQIVND (reference sequence). The CDR3 region has the DNA TGTGCCAGTACCGCCGCGGGGCCTAACTATGGCTACACCTTC. This translates into CASTAAGPNYGYTF.

The V and J genes are TRBV7-7 and TRBJ1-4, with 9 bases identical to TRBD1. This CDR3 region has 14 residues. Per germline, CDR1 SSHAT and CDR2 FNYEAQ (reference sequence). J lost 7 bases, V lost 5 bases, and 5 bases had no gene match. CDR3 in DNA: TGTGCCAGCAGCCAGGGACAGGGCAGTGAAAAACTGTTTTTT. As protein: CASSQGQGSEKLFF.

The J gene is TRBJ2-3, the V gene TRBV29-1; the match to TRBD2 covers 8 bases. The CDR3 totals 13 residues. V gave up 4 bases and J gave up 3 bases; unmatched junction bases: 3. Germline CDR1 and CDR2: SQVTM and ANQGSEA. CDR3 sequence: CSVGSGTTDTQYF. The CDR3 DNA is TGCAGCGTTGGTAGCGGGACAACAGATACGCAGTATTTT.

The chain combines TRBV3-1 (or the pseudogene TRBV3-2) with TRBJ2-2; 7 bases line up with TRBD2. The V segment lost 4 bases and the J segment 6 bases; nucleotides outside the gene matches: 8. This CDR3 comprises 15 residues. The V gene's germline CDR1 is LGHDT and CDR2 YNNKEL (reference sequence). The DNA of the CDR3 is TGTGCCAGCAGCCTGAGAGCGGGATGGGCCGGGGAGCTGTTTTTT. It yields the protein CASSLRAGWAGELFF.

The chain carries TRBV6-2 or TRBV6-3 and TRBJ2-7, with TRBD2 as a possible D gene (6 bases). The CDR3 consists of 13 residues. Germline CDR1 and CDR2: MNHEY and SVGEGT. V lost 6 bases, J lost 4 bases, and 13 bases lay in between. In nucleotides, the CDR3 is TGTGCCAGCAGCCCTGGGACTGTTTACGAGCAGTACTTC. Its protein is CASSPGTVYEQYF.

The chain combines TRBV7-7 with TRBJ2-1, with 14 bases identical to TRBD2. The CDR3 sequence is 17 residues long. Germline values: CDR1 SSHAT, CDR2 FNYEAQ (reference sequence). V trimming: 1 base; J trimming: 7 bases; junction bases outside the gene matches: 6. CDR3 protein: CASSLGGRTSGRNEQFF. CDR3 nucleotides: TGTGCCAGCAGCTTAGGGGGCCGGACTAGCGGGAGGAATGAGCAGTTCTTC.

The rearrangement joins TRBV28 to TRBJ1-2; D unclear. CDR3 length: 12 amino acids. V gave up 3 bases and J gave up 1 base, with 3 bases separating them. CDR1 and CDR2 (germline): MDHEN, SYDVKM. The CDR3 sequence is CASSLSNYGYTF. CDR3 coding DNA: TGTGCCAGCAGTTTGAGTAACTATGGCTACACCTTC.

This chain uses TRBV12-2 with TRBJ2-5; no DNA check was done on the table's D call, TRBD1. TRBV12-2 is flagged as a pseudogene. CDR3 length: 15 amino acids. CDR3 sequence reads: CASRQNRAKKETQYF. The CDR3 coding sequence is TGTGCAAGTCGCCAAAACAGGGCTAAGAAGGAGACCCAGTACTTC.